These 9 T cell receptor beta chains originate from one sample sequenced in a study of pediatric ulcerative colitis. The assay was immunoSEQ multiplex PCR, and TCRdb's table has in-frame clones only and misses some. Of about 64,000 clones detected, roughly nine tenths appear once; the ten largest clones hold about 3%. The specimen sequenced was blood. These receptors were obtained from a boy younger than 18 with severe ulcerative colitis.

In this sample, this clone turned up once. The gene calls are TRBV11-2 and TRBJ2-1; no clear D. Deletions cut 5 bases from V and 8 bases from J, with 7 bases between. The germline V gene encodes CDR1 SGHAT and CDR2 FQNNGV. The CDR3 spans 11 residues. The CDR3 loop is CASSTFDEQFF. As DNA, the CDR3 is TGTGCCAGCAGCACCTTCGATGAGCAGTTCTTC.

DNA for the CDR3: TGTGCCAGCAGCCCACGACTAGCCTCCTCCTACGAGCAGTACTTC. It codes for CASSPRLASSYEQYF. J is TRBJ2-7 and V is TRBV7-2; 7 positions agree with TRBD2. The CDR3 runs to 15 residues. Germline V lookup: CDR1 SGHTA, CDR2 FQGNSA. The V and J ends lost 5 bases and 0 bases, in that order; junction bases with no gene match: 7. Supplemented by reference TRBV7-2 and TRBJ2-7, the full variable domain reads GAGVSQSPSNKVTEKGKDVELRCDPISGHTALYWYRQSLGQGLEFLIYFQGNSAPDKSGLPSDRFSAERTGGSVSTLTIQRTQQEDSAVYLCASSPRLASSYEQYFGPGTRLTVT.

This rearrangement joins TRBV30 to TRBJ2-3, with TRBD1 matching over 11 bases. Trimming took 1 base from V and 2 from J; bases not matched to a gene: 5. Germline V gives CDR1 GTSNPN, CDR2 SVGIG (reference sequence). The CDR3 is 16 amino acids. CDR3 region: CAWSAGQGAITDTQYF. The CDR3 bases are TGTGCCTGGAGTGCAGGACAGGGGGCCATCACAGATACGCAGTATTTT. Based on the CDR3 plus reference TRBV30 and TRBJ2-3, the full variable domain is SQTIHQWPATLVQPVGSPLSLECTVEGTSNPNLYWYRQAAGRGLQLLFYSVGIGQISSEVPQNLSASRPQDRQFILSSKKLLLSDSGFYLCAWSAGQGAITDTQYFGPGTRLTVL.

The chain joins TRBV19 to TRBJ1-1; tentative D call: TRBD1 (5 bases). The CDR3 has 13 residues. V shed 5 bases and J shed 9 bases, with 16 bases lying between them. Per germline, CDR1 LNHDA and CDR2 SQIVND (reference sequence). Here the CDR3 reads CASSLQTDHKAFF. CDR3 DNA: TGTGCCAGTAGTCTTCAGACAGACCATAAAGCTTTCTTT.

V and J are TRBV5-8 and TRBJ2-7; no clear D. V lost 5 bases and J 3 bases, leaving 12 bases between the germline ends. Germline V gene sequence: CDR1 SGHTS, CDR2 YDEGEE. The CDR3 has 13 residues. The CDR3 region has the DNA TGTGCCAGCAGGTTAGGATCCTTCTACGAGCAGTACTTC. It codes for CASRLGSFYEQYF.

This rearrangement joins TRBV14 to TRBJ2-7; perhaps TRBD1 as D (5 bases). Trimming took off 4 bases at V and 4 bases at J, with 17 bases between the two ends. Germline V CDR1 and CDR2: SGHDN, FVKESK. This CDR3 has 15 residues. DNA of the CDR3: TGTGCCAGCAGCCTGGCAGGGCTACCTCCATACGAGCAGTACTTC. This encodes CASSLAGLPPYEQYF.

The CDR3 DNA is TGTGCCAGCAGCTCGGCCCCCGGGACAGGGAATGAGCAGTTCTTC. Translation gives CASSSAPGTGNEQFF. The rearrangement links TRBV5-4 to TRBJ2-1; 9 nucleotides match TRBD1. The V segment lost 3 bases and the J segment 7 bases; nucleotides outside the gene matches: 8. Germline V lookup: CDR1 SGHNT, CDR2 YYREEE (reference sequence). This CDR3 comprises 15 residues.

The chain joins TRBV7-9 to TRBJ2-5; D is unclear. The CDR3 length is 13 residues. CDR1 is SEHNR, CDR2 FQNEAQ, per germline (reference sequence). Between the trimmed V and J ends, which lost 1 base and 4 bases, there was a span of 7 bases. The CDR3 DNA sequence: TGTGCCAGCAGCTTAGTGGGAACAGAGACCCAGTACTTC. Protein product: CASSLVGTETQYF.

CDR3 protein: CSVWEQETQYF. CDR3 nucleotides: TGCAGCGTTTGGGAGCAAGAGACCCAGTACTTC. This chain uses TRBV29-1 with TRBJ2-5; D is perhaps TRBD2 (5 bases). The V and J ends lost 5 bases and 2 bases respectively, with 6 bases between them. Germline V CDR1 and CDR2: SQVTM, ANQGSEA. The CDR3 runs to 11 residues.